This T cell receptor beta chain derives from a study of blood T cell repertoires in COVID-19. For the study at large: T cells, B-cell-depleted T cells, or PBMCs provided the cDNA or gDNA that served as material.

The CDR3 runs to 15 residues. The germline V gene has CDR1 LGHNA and CDR2 YSLEER. Trimming cost V 3 bases and J 2 bases, with 13 bases left between them. Authors' methods: Reference gene primer amplification gave nucleated cell count estimates. The data were produced by immunoSEQ multiplex PCR, yet TCRdb's version contains in-frame clones alone and is incomplete. V and J calls and clone size are given by that table; D and trimming were obtained from the DNA. Of some 190,000 clones listed, approximately 89% are singletons. Enrolled through a virtual design, the participants were between about 18 and 100 years of age and came from some 26 US areas.

This TCR was sampled from a woman in her 40s with acute COVID-19. The rearrangement joins TRBV4-3 to TRBJ1-2, with D perhaps TRBD1 (6 bases). The source material was PBMCs or T cells enriched from blood (not recorded which). CDR3 in DNA: TGCGCCAGCAGCCAGGATAGGGACATCAACTATGGCTACACCTTC. Amino acid sequence: CASSQDRDINYGYTF.